This T cell receptor beta chain was identified in a study of coeliac disease. About the study: Coeliac patients had newly diagnosed active disease, refractory type I disease, or gluten-free diet control.

CDR1 is LNHDA, CDR2 SQIVND, per germline (reference sequence). The CDR3 loop spans 14 amino acids. The trim removed 4 bases at V and 4 bases at J, leaving 2 bases unmatched. One frozen approximately 500,000-cell aliquot per fraction was sequenced. Data came from immunoSEQ multiplex PCR; TCRdb stores just in-frame clones and leaves some out. Of a few thousand clones listed, around 66% are singletons. Study conclusions and caveats: Published gliadin-specific TRB sequences appeared in about 55% of the 18 coeliac samples, 1 of 6 controls.

Concerning this clone: Its antigen is undetermined.

This chain uses TRBV19 with TRBJ2-2; TRBD1 matches at 8 bases. The sample consisted of lamina propria lymphocytes from the gut. The TCR comes from a woman between 50 and 59 years old with celiac disease on a gluten-free diet. CDR3 coding DNA: TGTGCCAGTAGTAATGGACAGGGCACCGGGGAGCTGTTTTTT. This codes for CASSNGQGTGELFF.